This TCR beta chain was identified in a study of early T cells in non-severe SARS-CoV-2 infection. This clonotype was observed a handful of times. The CDR3 totals 15 residues. J was trimmed by 2 bases and V by 1 base; bases with no gene match: 5. Germline V lookup: CDR1 SGHTA, CDR2 FQGNSA. A single record per CDR3 protein comes from TCRdb applying MiXCR to the 5' RACE reads. The sample lists 90,000 to 120,000 distinct CDR3 sequences, around 10% occurring once. This chain links TRBV7-2 with TRBJ2-7, with 7 nucleotides matching TRBD2. The sequenced sample was whole blood. The sequence was obtained from an adult who was a healthcare worker with PCR-confirmed SARS-CoV-2 infection or an uninfected control (not recorded which). CDR3 coding DNA: TGTGCCAGCAGCTTAGTGGTGGGAGGGGCCTACGAGCAGTACTTC. Amino acids: CASSLVVGGAYEQYF.